This T cell receptor beta chain is drawn from a study of response to subunit inactivated influenza vaccine. TCRdb processed the RT-PCR reads anew with MiXCR; each CDR3 protein has one entry. The sample consists of around 300,000 distinct CDR3 sequences, approximately 23% of them appearing once. Overall study results and limits: Authors suggested few new T cells are recruited by each seasonal influenza vaccination.

With regard to this clonotype: Its specificity is unknown.

V was trimmed by 0 bases and J by 7 bases, leaving 25 bases between them. The CDR3 is 18 residues long. Germline assignment: CDR1 SGHVS and CDR2 FNYEAQ. This specimen was PBMCs from blood, taken about 20 months after vaccination. This receptor was identified in a man between 45 and 75 years old who received an inactivated influenza vaccine. J is TRBJ2-7 and V is TRBV7-6; the D gene is possibly TRBD1 (5 bases). The DNA for the CDR3 is TGTGCCAGCAGCTTAGCCGATCCCCTGACAGCGCCGGCTGGTGAGCAGTACTTC. Its protein is CASSLADPLTAPAGEQYF.